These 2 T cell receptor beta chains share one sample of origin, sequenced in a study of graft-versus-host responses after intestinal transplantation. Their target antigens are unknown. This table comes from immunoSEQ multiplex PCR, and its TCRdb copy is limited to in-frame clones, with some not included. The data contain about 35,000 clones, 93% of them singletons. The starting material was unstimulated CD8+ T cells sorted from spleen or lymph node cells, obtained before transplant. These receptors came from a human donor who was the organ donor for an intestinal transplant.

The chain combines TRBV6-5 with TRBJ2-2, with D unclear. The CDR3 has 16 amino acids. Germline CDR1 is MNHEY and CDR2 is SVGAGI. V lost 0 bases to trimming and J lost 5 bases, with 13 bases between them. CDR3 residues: CASSYSAGWGTGELFF. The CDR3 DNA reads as TGTGCCAGCAGTTACTCGGCCGGTTGGGGAACCGGGGAGCTGTTTTTT.

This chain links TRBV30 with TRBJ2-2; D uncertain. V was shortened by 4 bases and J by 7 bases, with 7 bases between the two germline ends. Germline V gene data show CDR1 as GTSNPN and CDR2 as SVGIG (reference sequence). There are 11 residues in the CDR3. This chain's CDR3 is CAWKWGGELFF. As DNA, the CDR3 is TGTGCCTGGAAGTGGGGCGGGGAGCTGTTTTTT.